One and the same sample provided the 11 T cell receptor beta chains below, sequenced in a study of cytomegalovirus exposure and HLA in healthy donors. The primer mix had 60 Vbeta and 13 Jbeta primers. Produced via immunoSEQ multiplex PCR; TCRdb's table is partial and in-frame only. The table lists 130,000 to 150,000 clones, 78% of them singletons. The sample was PBMCs. These receptors came from a man in his forties in good health and CMV-seropositive.

V is TRBV6-5 and J is TRBJ1-1; the D is unclear. The CDR3 is 13 amino acids. Germline-derived CDR1 and CDR2 are MNHEY and SVGAGI. Trimming cost V 2 bases and J 4 bases, with 8 bases left between them. The CDR3 here is CASSYLAGTEAFF. The CDR3 DNA reads as TGTGCCAGCAGTTACCTAGCGGGCACTGAAGCTTTCTTT.

This clone was counted a few times. The chain joins TRBV10-3 to TRBJ2-1; 11 bases agree with TRBD2. The germline CDR1 and CDR2 sequences are ENHRY and SYGVKD. J lost 8 bases, V lost 0 bases, and 6 bases had no gene match. The CDR3 runs 16 residues. CDR3 sequence reads: CAISESDSGRGYEQFF. CDR3 bases: TGTGCCATCAGTGAGTCGGATAGCGGGAGGGGATATGAGCAGTTCTTC.

V gene TRBV5-1 combines with J gene TRBJ2-2; 7 bases map to TRBD1. With V trimmed by 5 bases and J by 4 bases, 14 bases remained unmatched. CDR1 and CDR2 from the germline V gene are SGHRS and YFSETQ. The CDR3 extends over 17 amino acids. CDR3 in DNA: TGCGCCAGCAGAACCACCTCGACAGGGACGGGCACCGGGGAGCTGTTTTTT. Translating it yields CASRTTSTGTGTGELFF. Using reference TRBV5-1 and TRBJ2-2 for the parts outside the CDR3, the full variable domain is KAGVTQTPRYLIKTRGQQVTLSCSPISGHRSVSWYQQTPGQGLQFLFEYFSETQRNKGNFPGRFSGRQFSNSRSEMNVSTLELGDSALYLCASRTTSTGTGTGELFFGEGSRLTVL.

This chain connects TRBV9 to TRBJ1-3, with D possibly TRBD1 on 5 matching bases. V was cut by 3 bases and J by 5 bases, with 12 bases left in between. The germline V gene encodes CDR1 SGDLS and CDR2 YYNGEE. The CDR3 has 14 residues. CDR3 nucleotide sequence: TGTGCCAGCAGCGCACAGACAGACCGAAACACCATATATTTT. Residues: CASSAQTDRNTIYF.

This rearrangement joins TRBV30 to TRBJ2-7; the match to TRBD1 covers 7 bases. CDR3 length: 14 amino acids. V gave up 3 bases and J gave up 3 bases; unmatched junction bases: 8. Germline V gene data show CDR1 as GTSNPN and CDR2 as SVGIG (reference sequence). For the CDR3, the DNA is TGTGCCTGGAGCGCAGACAGGGTTTACTACGAGCAGTACTTC. It translates to CAWSADRVYYEQYF.

V is TRBV7-8 and J is TRBJ2-5, with 10 bases aligning to TRBD2. Germline-derived CDR1 and CDR2 are SGHVS and FQNEAQ. After removal of 2 bases from V and 5 bases from J, the junction contained 8 bases not matched to a gene. This CDR3 is built from 16 residues. For the CDR3, the DNA is TGTGCCAGCAGCTTATTGAGCGGGAGGGCGAGCGAGACCCAGTACTTC. Protein product: CASSLLSGRASETQYF.

With regard to this clone: Sequence at one end of the junction differs from germline and may be a read error. The chain employs TRBV7-9 and TRBJ1-2, with TRBD1 matching over 7 bases. Germline loops: CDR1 SEHNR, CDR2 FQNEAQ (reference sequence). The CDR3 is made up of 15 amino acids. CDR3 sequence: CSSSLPGQPKGGYTF. The CDR3 DNA is TGTTCCAGCAGCTTACCGGGACAGCCAAAGGGTGGCTACACCTTC.

CDR3: CAISESTSGYEQYF. CDR3 sequence (DNA): TGTGCCATCAGTGAGTCAACGTCGGGGTACGAGCAGTACTTC. This sequence joins TRBV10-3 and TRBJ2-7; D possibly corresponds to TRBD2 (5 bases). This CDR3 region has 14 residues. The germline CDR1 and CDR2 sequences are ENHRY and SYGVKD. Trimming pared 0 bases from V and 4 bases from J, leaving 10 bases between.

The rearrangement uses TRBV19 and TRBJ2-6; 7 bases are a match to TRBD2. Germline trimming cut 7 bases from V and 0 bases from J; bases unmatched to any gene: 0. This CDR3 contains 14 residues. Germline V CDR1 and CDR2: LNHDA, SQIVND (reference sequence). The CDR3 DNA sequence: TGTGCCAGTAAGCGGGGCTCTGGGGCCAACGTCCTGACTTTC. It specifies CASKRGSGANVLTF.

This chain joins TRBV29-1 and TRBJ2-7; 8 bases are shared with TRBD2. Germline CDR1 and CDR2: SQVTM and ANQGSEA. V lost 1 base and J lost 6; bases outside the gene matches: 5. The CDR3 sequence is 13 residues long. CDR3: CSVEGSGSGEQYF. In nucleotides, the CDR3 is TGCAGCGTTGAAGGGAGCGGGAGCGGCGAGCAGTACTTC.

The rearrangement links TRBV30 to TRBJ1-3; D remains unclear. CDR3 size: 13 residues. Per germline, CDR1 GTSNPN and CDR2 SVGIG (reference sequence). Trimming removed 3 bases from V and 0 bases from J, with 6 bases in between. This CDR3 reads CAWRWSSGNTIYF. DNA of the CDR3: TGTGCCTGGAGATGGAGCTCTGGAAACACCATATATTTT.